The 30 T cell receptor beta chains presented below share a single source sample, sequenced in a study of T cell repertoires in cytomegalovirus infection. TCRdb redid the calling of the reads with MiXCR, one entry per CDR3 protein. The table lists some 150,000 distinct CDR3 sequences, about 6.5% of them singletons. The material sequenced was PBMCs. Receptors were obtained from a human donor in good health (CMV status not recorded). Some clones in this sample may be carry-over from other donors' samples.

This clonotype was observed many times. The chain combines TRBV20-1 with TRBJ2-7, with 9 bases lining up with TRBD2. V trimming: 6 bases; J trimming: 4 bases; junction bases outside the gene matches: 13. The germline gives CDR1 DFQATT, CDR2 SNEGSKA (reference sequence). The CDR3 sequence is 15 residues long. CDR3 nucleotides: TGCAGTGCCCCCTACGGTAGCGGGGGACTTTACGAGCAGTACTTC. It is translated as CSAPYGSGGLYEQYF.

This clonotype was picked up a small number of times. The chain is built from TRBV5-5 and TRBJ2-5, with D hard to call. The CDR3 totals 12 residues. CDR1 and CDR2 (germline): SGHKS, YYEKEE (reference sequence). V gave up 0 bases and J gave up 4 bases, with 4 bases separating them. As DNA, the CDR3 is TGTGCCAGCAGCTTGGGGGCAGAGACCCAGTACTTC. The encoded protein is CASSLGAETQYF.

This chain uses TRBV15 with TRBJ2-2; maybe TRBD1 (5 bases). The V end lost 0 bases, the J end lost 9 bases, and 14 bases lay between the germline ends. The germline gives CDR1 LNHNV, CDR2 YYDKDF (reference sequence). The CDR3 extends over 15 amino acids. The CDR3 here is CATSRDRQGTRELFF. The CDR3 region has the DNA TGTGCCACCAGCAGAGATAGGCAGGGAACCCGGGAGCTGTTTTTT.

This clonotype was picked up many times. The V call is TRBV12-3 or TRBV12-4, the J call TRBJ2-7; D is undetermined. This CDR3 contains 12 residues. Trimming left V 3 bases short and J 4 bases short, with 7 bases between. The CDR3 DNA follows: TGTGCCAGCAGTTTCCACCGGTACGAGCAGTACTTC. It translates to CASSFHRYEQYF.

This clonotype was counted only a few times. J is TRBJ2-6 and V is TRBV6-2 or TRBV6-3, with TRBD1 matching over 9 bases. V shed 5 bases, J shed 2 bases, and the junction held 4 bases outside the gene matches. CDR3 length: 16 residues. Per the germline V gene, CDR1 is MNHEY and CDR2 is SVGEGT. CDR3 protein: CASSGRQGAGANVLTF. The CDR3 region has the DNA TGTGCCAGCAGTGGTCGACAGGGGGCTGGGGCCAACGTCCTGACTTTC.

This clonotype was counted many times. V and J are TRBV28 and TRBJ1-2; 9 bases fit TRBD1. Germline CDR1 MDHEN, CDR2 SYDVKM. This CDR3 spans 15 amino acids. The CDR3 nucleotides read TGTGCTTCCCACGGGACAGGGACGTCTAACTATGGCTACACCTTC. Translated: CASHGTGTSNYGYTF.

In this sample, this clonotype turned up a few times. J is TRBJ2-2 and V is TRBV2, with D perhaps TRBD2 (5 bases). Germline values: CDR1 SNHLY, CDR2 FYNNEI. V was cut by 3 bases and J by 9 bases, with 11 bases left in between. This CDR3 contains 13 residues. In nucleotides, the CDR3 is TGTGCCAGCAGTGACGCGGGCCCCCGGGAGCTGTTTTTT. This codes for CASSDAGPRELFF.

This clonotype was observed many times. The V gene is TRBV5-1, the J gene TRBJ1-4; the D is unclear. Trimming removed 4 bases at V and 5 bases at J, with 12 bases between. Looked up from germline, CDR1 is SGHRS and CDR2 is YFSETQ. The CDR3 extends over 14 amino acids. The CDR3 loop is CASSTIGRNEKLFF. CDR3 bases: TGCGCCAGCAGCACGATCGGGAGGAATGAAAAACTGTTTTTT.

In this sample, this clonotype turned up many times. V gene TRBV7-8 combines with J gene TRBJ2-1; D is unclear. Deletions cut 2 bases from V and 8 bases from J, with 10 bases between. This CDR3 spans 13 amino acids. Germline V gene lookup returns CDR1 SGHVS and CDR2 FQNEAQ. CDR3 region: CASSLQAFDEQFF. The CDR3 region has the DNA TGTGCCAGCAGCTTACAGGCTTTCGATGAGCAGTTCTTC.

This clonotype was seen at least ten times. The chain joins TRBV28 to TRBJ1-1, with D possibly matching TRBD1 (5 bases). V dropped 6 bases and J dropped 12 bases, with 14 bases sitting between them. Per the germline V gene, CDR1 is MDHEN and CDR2 is SYDVKM. This CDR3 comprises 11 residues. CDR3 sequence: CASSSPGGTFF. CDR3 coding DNA: TGTGCCAGCAGCTCTCCGGGGGGGACTTTCTTT.

At least ten counts were recorded for this clonotype. The chain joins TRBV6-1 to TRBJ2-6; D ambiguous. The germline gives CDR1 MNHNS, CDR2 SASEGT. Between the trimmed V and J ends, which lost 4 bases and 4 bases, there was a span of 5 bases. The CDR3 contains 13 residues. CDR3 sequence reads: CASSARGANVLTF. DNA of the CDR3: TGTGCCAGCAGTGCACGCGGGGCCAACGTCCTGACTTTC.

This clonotype was seen at least ten times. The rearrangement uses TRBV29-1 and TRBJ1-1; tentatively, D is TRBD1 (5 bases). There are 14 residues in the CDR3. V dropped 4 bases and J dropped 3 bases, with 15 bases sitting between them. The germline V gene has CDR1 SQVTM and CDR2 ANQGSEA. CDR3 in amino acids: CSVVVWGSDTEAFF. CDR3 in DNA: TGCAGCGTTGTTGTGTGGGGGTCGGACACTGAAGCTTTCTTT.

In its sample, this clonotype was seen many times. The chain uses TRBV7-2 and TRBJ2-7; D is unclear. This CDR3 spans 13 amino acids. Germline V gene lookup returns CDR1 SGHTA and CDR2 FQGNSA. The V and J ends lost 3 bases and 0 bases respectively, with 6 bases between them. In DNA form, the CDR3 reads TGTGCCAGCAGCTTCCTAAGCTCCTACGAGCAGTACTTC. Amino acid sequence: CASSFLSSYEQYF.

This clonotype was counted a single time. V and J are TRBV29-1 and TRBJ2-1; no definite D call. Germline V gene data show CDR1 as SQVTM and CDR2 as ANQGSEA. V dropped 3 bases and J dropped 9 bases, with 12 bases sitting between them. The CDR3 is 12 residues long. The CDR3 reads CSVDAPPGEQFF. In DNA form, the CDR3 reads TGCAGCGTTGATGCGCCCCCGGGTGAGCAGTTCTTC.

This clonotype was detected many times. This chain connects TRBV7-2 to TRBJ1-4; no definite D call. CDR3 length: 11 amino acids. V lost 5 bases and J lost 5, with 3 bases in between. Germline CDR1 and CDR2: SGHTA and FQGNSA. CDR3 loop: CASSANEKLFF. The CDR3 nucleotides are TGTGCCAGCAGCGCAAATGAAAAACTGTTTTTT.

The CDR3 reads CASSPRLAGGINEQFF. The CDR3 DNA reads TGTGCCAGCAGCCCCCGGCTAGCGGGGGGAATAAATGAGCAGTTCTTC. V and J are TRBV7-2 and TRBJ2-1; 11 bases fit TRBD2. Germline V CDR1 and CDR2: SGHTA, FQGNSA. Unmatched junction bases numbered 10, after V lost 5 bases and J lost 7 bases. The CDR3 spans 16 residues. The full variable domain, in which reference TRBV7-2 and TRBJ2-1 provide the parts outside the CDR3, is GAGVSQSPSNKVTEKGKDVELRCDPISGHTALYWYRQSLGQGLEFLIYFQGNSAPDKSGLPSDRFSAERTGGSVSTLTIQRTQQEDSAVYLCASSPRLAGGINEQFFGPGTRLTVL.

This clonotype has a count of ten or more. The chain recombines TRBV28 with TRBJ2-1; 10 nucleotides match TRBD2. V gave up 5 bases and J gave up 8 bases; unmatched junction bases: 18. CDR1 and CDR2 from the germline V gene are MDHEN and SYDVKM. This CDR3 spans 18 amino acids. CDR3 coding DNA: TGTGCCAGCAGTCCCCAAGGGCCTCTAGCGGGGGTGGGATATGAGCAGTTCTTC. Its translation is CASSPQGPLAGVGYEQFF.

Here the CDR3 reads CASSLVGQEAFF. CDR3 in DNA: TGTGCCAGCAGCTTAGTCGGCCAAGAAGCTTTCTTT. The chain carries TRBV7-9 and TRBJ1-1; no reliable D call. Trimming left V 1 base short and J 8 bases short, with 8 bases between. The germline V gene has CDR1 SEHNR and CDR2 FQNEAQ (reference sequence). The length of the CDR3 is 12 residues. The full variable domain, completed using reference TRBV7-9 and TRBJ1-1, is DTGVSQNPRHKITKRGQNVTFRCDPISEHNRLYWYRQTLGQGPEFLTYFQNEAQLEKSRLLSDRFSAERPKGSFSTLEIQRTEQGDSAMYLCASSLVGQEAFFGQGTRLTVV.

The rearrangement uses TRBV24-1 and TRBJ1-1, with D maybe TRBD1 (5 bases). The V end lost 9 bases, the J end lost 5 bases, and 15 bases lay between the germline ends. The CDR3 spans 13 residues. Per the germline V gene, CDR1 is KGHDR and CDR2 is SFDVKD. The CDR3 here is CATSRGSETEAFF. DNA for the CDR3: TGTGCCACCTCCCGGGGGAGTGAGACTGAAGCTTTCTTT.

This clonotype has only a few counts. The chain uses TRBV7-2 and TRBJ2-5; D perhaps matches TRBD2 (7 bases). The CDR3 has 17 amino acids. The germline V gene encodes CDR1 SGHTA and CDR2 FQGNSA. V was cut by 5 bases and J by 5 bases, with 24 bases left in between. CDR3 nucleotides: TGTGCCAGCAGCCCCCTGACGGGGGGCCCCCCGTTGGAGACCCAGTACTTC. It translates to CASSPLTGGPPLETQYF. The full variable domain, completed using reference TRBV7-2 and TRBJ2-5, is GAGVSQSPSNKVTEKGKDVELRCDPISGHTALYWYRQSLGQGLEFLIYFQGNSAPDKSGLPSDRFSAERTGGSVSTLTIQRTQQEDSAVYLCASSPLTGGPPLETQYFGPGTRLLVL.

The sample holds many counts of this clonotype. This rearrangement joins TRBV11-1 to TRBJ1-4; maybe TRBD1 (5 bases). The germline V and J ends were trimmed by 4 bases and 5 bases, with 11 bases remaining between them. Germline V gene data show CDR1 as SGHAT and CDR2 as FQDESV (reference sequence). CDR3 length: 14 residues. The CDR3 nucleotides are TGTGCCAGCAGCTACGACAGATACAATGAAAAACTGTTTTTT. Translating it yields CASSYDRYNEKLFF.

This clonotype was counted at least ten times. The V gene is TRBV7-2, the J gene TRBJ2-5, with 8 nucleotides matching TRBD2. J gave up 5 bases and V 5 bases, and 7 bases lay outside the gene matches. The length of the CDR3 is 14 residues. Germline CDR1 is SGHTA and CDR2 is FQGNSA. DNA of the CDR3: TGTGCCAGCAGCAAGCGGGGGCCGGGGGAGACCCAGTACTTC. It specifies CASSKRGPGETQYF.

This clonotype showed up many times. The V gene is TRBV7-2, the J gene TRBJ1-4; no clear D. Trimming left V 1 base short and J 3 bases short, with 9 bases between. The CDR3 has 15 amino acids. Germline-derived CDR1 and CDR2 are SGHTA and FQGNSA. The CDR3 region is CASSLVVGANEKLFF. The CDR3 coding sequence is TGTGCCAGCAGCTTAGTTGTCGGGGCTAATGAAAAACTGTTTTTT.

Ten or more counts support this clonotype. The V and J genes are TRBV2 and TRBJ2-3; TRBD2 matches 10 bases. The CDR3 covers 15 residues. CDR1 is SNHLY, CDR2 FYNNEI, per germline. With 6 bases clipped from V and 3 bases from J, the junction kept 6 bases outside the gene matches. CDR3 residues: CASSKLAGITDTQYF. Written as DNA, the CDR3 is TGTGCCAGCAGCAAACTAGCGGGGATAACAGATACGCAGTATTTT.

This clonotype was found many times. For the CDR3, the DNA is TGCGCCAGCAGCTTGTCCACTCAGAGCACTGAAGCTTTCTTT. This translates into CASSLSTQSTEAFF. The chain joins TRBV5-1 to TRBJ1-1; D not certain. The V gene lost 1 base and the J gene lost 4 bases, with 11 bases spanning the gap. The germline V gene has CDR1 SGHRS and CDR2 YFSETQ. The CDR3 contains 14 residues.

The sample holds many counts of this clonotype. The genes are TRBV7-2 and TRBJ1-5; D gene ambiguous. The CDR3 contains 13 residues. Germline V gene data show CDR1 as SGHTA and CDR2 as FQGNSA. Trimming took off 4 bases at V and 7 bases at J, with 11 bases between the two ends. CDR3: CASSWAKWQPQHF. The CDR3 DNA reads as TGTGCCAGCAGCTGGGCGAAGTGGCAGCCCCAGCATTTT.

This clonotype has a count of ten or more. V and J are TRBV7-2 and TRBJ2-3; tentative D call: TRBD2 (7 bases). V gave up 4 bases and J gave up 8 bases, with 16 bases separating them. The CDR3 runs to 14 residues. Germline values: CDR1 SGHTA, CDR2 FQGNSA. The CDR3 protein is CASSSTGGQTTQYF. The CDR3 nucleotides read TGTGCCAGCAGCTCGACGGGGGGCCAGACTACGCAGTATTTT.

This clonotype was counted a few times. This rearrangement joins TRBV19 to TRBJ1-2; 9 positions match TRBD1. J was trimmed by 5 bases and V by 7 bases; bases with no gene match: 8. This CDR3 has 14 amino acids. Germline V gene sequence: CDR1 LNHDA, CDR2 SQIVND (reference sequence). The CDR3 region is CASKPTGQGYGYTF. CDR3 DNA sequence: TGTGCCAGTAAACCAACCGGACAGGGGTATGGCTACACCTTC.

This clonotype was recorded a few times. The chain recombines TRBV4-1 with TRBJ2-5; D is perhaps TRBD1 or TRBD2 (5 bases each). The CDR3 extends over 16 amino acids. V gave up 1 base and J gave up 7 bases, with 19 bases separating them. Germline CDR1 is MGHRA and CDR2 is YSYEKL. For the CDR3, the DNA is TGCGCCAGCAGCCAAGTGATATCCTGGGACGGGACGACCCAGTACTTC. The encoded protein is CASSQVISWDGTTQYF.

The chain couples TRBV7-9 to TRBJ2-7; 9 bases are shared with TRBD2. Germline V gene lookup returns CDR1 SEHNR and CDR2 FQNEAQ (reference sequence). This CDR3 comprises 15 residues. With V trimmed by 5 bases and J by 2 bases, 7 bases remained unmatched. Written as DNA, the CDR3 is TGTGCCAGCAGCGACTTAGCGGGGGCCACCTACGAGCAGTACTTC. It encodes CASSDLAGATYEQYF.